The 19 T cell receptor beta chains in this list originate from one sample, sequenced in a study of CD8+CD57+ T cells in acquired aplastic anemia. CD8+CD57+ cell expansion had been shown by flow cytometry in patients chosen for sequencing. TCR beta VDJ combinations and CDR3 sequences were profiled from genomic DNA. Using its own MiXCR run on the reads, TCRdb lists one record per CDR3 protein. The table includes 150,000 to 200,000 distinct CDR3 sequences, around 63% detected once. The sample consisted of sorted CD4+, CD8+, or CD8+CD57+ T cells (not recorded which) from PBMCs. The source is a human donor with aplastic anemia.

The chain links TRBV15 to TRBJ1-2; possibly TRBD1 for D (6 bases). This CDR3 contains 14 residues. CDR1 and CDR2 (germline): LNHNV, YYDKDF (reference sequence). Trimming removed 0 bases at V and 8 bases at J, with 13 bases between. CDR3 sequence: CATSREGGPQGYTF. CDR3 nucleotide sequence: TGTGCCACCAGCAGAGAGGGGGGGCCGCAGGGCTACACCTTC.

The chain joins TRBV5-1 to TRBJ2-1; D may be TRBD2 (6 bases). With 2 bases removed from V and 5 bases from J, the gap between germline ends came to 17 bases. This CDR3 has 16 amino acids. Germline CDR1 is SGHRS and CDR2 is YFSETQ. The CDR3: CASSLGAGALNNEQFF. CDR3 bases: TGCGCCAGCAGCTTAGGAGCGGGTGCACTTAACAATGAGCAGTTCTTC.

The table lists this clonotype with a count of one. As the CDR3 is not closed by the conserved phenylalanine or tryptophan, this likely results from a read error. J is TRBJ2-7 and V is TRBV5-5; the D is unclear. V shed 4 bases and J shed 7 bases, with 12 bases lying between them. Germline loops: CDR1 SGHKS, CDR2 YYEKEE (reference sequence). The CDR3 is 12 residues long. In DNA, the CDR3 is TGTGCCAGCAGCCCCGACGGAAGGGAGCAGTACTCC. Translated: CASSPDGREQYS.

This clonotype was detected only once. This chain joins TRBV20-1 and TRBJ2-3, with 11 bases lining up with TRBD2. This CDR3 has 14 residues. V was pared by 6 bases and J by 4 bases, with 6 bases of the junction left unmatched. The germline gives CDR1 DFQATT, CDR2 SNEGSKA (reference sequence). CDR3 sequence: CSALAGGSPDTQYF. The DNA of the CDR3 is TGCAGTGCGCTAGCGGGGGGATCCCCAGATACGCAGTATTTT.

The rearrangement uses TRBV5-6 and TRBJ1-1; 8 nucleotides line up with TRBD1. From germline, CDR1 is SGHDT and CDR2 YYEEEE. The trim removed 4 bases at V and 6 bases at J, leaving 17 bases unmatched. There are 17 residues in the CDR3. The DNA for the CDR3 is TGTGCCAGCAGCGGAGACAGGGGTCGTATTAGTGAGGCTGAAGCTTTCTTT. As protein: CASSGDRGRISEAEAFF.

V usage is TRBV7-2 and J usage is TRBJ2-7; tentative D call: TRBD1 (5 bases). V was cut by 2 bases and J by 3 bases, with 14 bases left in between. Germline V gene sequence: CDR1 SGHTA, CDR2 FQGNSA. The CDR3 is 15 residues long. CDR3 loop: CASSLHPTGRYEQYF. CDR3 sequence (DNA): TGTGCCAGCAGCTTACATCCCACAGGCCGCTACGAGCAGTACTTC.

This clonotype was seen repeatedly, ten times or more. This chain joins TRBV19 and TRBJ1-2; unclear D gene. The CDR3 totals 15 residues. The V gene lost 3 bases and the J gene lost 0 bases, with 11 bases spanning the gap. Germline lookup yields CDR1 LNHDA and CDR2 SQIVND (reference sequence). The CDR3 DNA is TGTGCCAGTAGTATCAGAAGCAGTCCTAACTATGGCTACACCTTC. Translating it yields CASSIRSSPNYGYTF.

The chain has TRBV20-1 and TRBJ2-3, with D perhaps TRBD2 (7 bases). CDR1 is DFQATT, CDR2 SNEGSKA, per germline (reference sequence). The CDR3 is 17 residues long. V lost 2 bases and J 11 bases, leaving 29 bases between the germline ends. The CDR3: CSARLEIGGALVVEQYF. CDR3 sequence (DNA): TGCAGTGCTAGACTGGAAATAGGGGGGGCCTTGGTGGTTGAGCAGTATTTT.

This clonotype was counted only a few times. This CDR3 is missing its conserved last phenylalanine or tryptophan, likely due to a read error. The rearrangement joins TRBV9 to TRBJ1-5, with no clear D. V shed 6 bases and J shed 6 bases, with 13 bases lying between them. The germline gives CDR1 SGDLS, CDR2 YYNGEE. The CDR3 is 13 amino acids. CDR3 in DNA: TGTGCCAGCAACCCTTGGGTCAGTCAGCCCCAGCATTCT. Translated: CASNPWVSQPQHS.

This clonotype was picked up many times. This sequence joins TRBV4-1 and TRBJ2-3; 9 bases match TRBD2. V lost 0 bases to trimming and J lost 7 bases; unmatched junction nucleotides: 8. Germline V lookup: CDR1 MGHRA, CDR2 YSYEKL. The CDR3 is 16 residues long. CDR3 sequence: CASSQDHSGGLYTQYF. The CDR3 DNA sequence: TGCGCCAGCAGCCAAGATCACAGCGGGGGGCTTTATACGCAGTATTTT.

This chain links TRBV7-2 with TRBJ2-1; 8 bases map to TRBD2. The CDR3 runs 13 residues. CDR1 SGHTA and CDR2 FQGNSA come from the germline V gene. J lost 12 bases, V lost 5 bases, and 9 bases had no gene match. DNA for the CDR3: TGTGCCAGCAGCCGGAAGCGGGAGTCCTTGCAGTTCTTC. Translation: CASSRKRESLQFF.

The sample holds many counts of this clonotype. The rearrangement links TRBV6-5 to TRBJ1-2; D perhaps matches TRBD1 (6 bases). Trimming shortened V by 6 bases and J by 4 bases, and 15 bases separated the two germline ends. Germline V gene lookup returns CDR1 MNHEY and CDR2 SVGAGI. The CDR3 loop spans 14 amino acids. CDR3 sequence (DNA): TGTGCCAGCAGAGCCCGCAGGGGTAGCTATGGCTACACCTTC. Residues: CASRARRGSYGYTF.

This chain joins TRBV5-1 and TRBJ2-1; TRBD2 is a possible D gene (6 bases). The CDR3 runs to 15 residues. In germline, CDR1 is SGHRS, CDR2 YFSETQ. V lost 5 bases, J lost 0 bases, and 12 bases lay in between. The CDR3 DNA reads TGCGCCAGCAGGTTAGCGGTGAGCTCCTACAATGAGCAGTTCTTC. Amino acids: CASRLAVSSYNEQFF.

The V call is TRBV29-1, the J call TRBJ2-6; the match to TRBD2 covers 7 bases. The length of the CDR3 is 14 residues. From germline, CDR1 is SQVTM and CDR2 ANQGSEA. V lost 5 bases to trimming and J lost 2 bases; unmatched junction nucleotides: 3. The CDR3 loop is CSVSGGTGANVLTF. For the CDR3, the DNA is TGCAGCGTTTCCGGGGGGACTGGGGCCAACGTCCTGACTTTC.

The chain combines TRBV4-1 with TRBJ2-1; D unresolved. Trimming took 2 bases from V and 4 from J, leaving 18 bases between them. CDR3 length equals 17 residues. Looked up from germline, CDR1 is MGHRA and CDR2 is YSYEKL. The DNA of the CDR3 is TGCGCCAGCAGCCAAAATGTCCGGACGGCAACTTACAATGAGCAGTTCTTC. It is translated as CASSQNVRTATYNEQFF.

This clonotype was seen a few times. The CDR3 reads CASSYPLGDSTDTQYF. The CDR3 DNA follows: TGTGCCAGCAGTTACCCCTTGGGGGACAGCACAGATACGCAGTATTTT. This chain uses TRBV6-2 or TRBV6-3 with TRBJ2-3; D is tentatively TRBD1 or TRBD2 (5 bases each). Trimming cost V 2 bases and J 0 bases, with 12 bases left between them. This CDR3 has 16 amino acids. Germline V lookup: CDR1 MNHEY, CDR2 SVGEGT.

This clonotype was counted at least ten times. The chain combines TRBV9 with TRBJ1-2; D may be TRBD1 (5 bases). The germline CDR1 and CDR2 sequences are SGDLS and YYNGEE. Trimming stripped 6 bases from V and 1 base from J, with 16 bases between. The CDR3 contains 15 residues. The CDR3 bases are TGTGCCAGCAACAACCTCGGGGGGTTTAACTATGGCTACACCTTC. Its translation: CASNNLGGFNYGYTF.

This clonotype was found many times. The chain is built from TRBV7-2 and TRBJ2-3; TRBD2 is a possible D gene (6 bases). CDR3 length: 18 amino acids. V was trimmed by 9 bases and J by 1 base, leaving 26 bases between them. Germline CDR1 and CDR2: SGHTA and FQGNSA. CDR3 bases: TGTGCCAGTAGCGTAGAGGGTAGTTGGGGCGGGGGCACAGATACGCAGTATTTT. Protein product: CASSVEGSWGGGTDTQYF. Full variable domain (outside the CDR3, taken from reference TRBV7-2 and TRBJ2-3): GAGVSQSPSNKVTEKGKDVELRCDPISGHTALYWYRQSLGQGLEFLIYFQGNSAPDKSGLPSDRFSAERTGGSVSTLTIQRTQQEDSAVYLCASSVEGSWGGGTDTQYFGPGTRLTVL.

This clonotype showed up just a few times. V and J are TRBV29-1 and TRBJ2-5; TRBD1 matches 7 bases. The CDR3 extends over 12 amino acids. Germline-derived CDR1 and CDR2 are SQVTM and ANQGSEA. J was trimmed by 6 bases and V by 5 bases; bases with no gene match: 6. The CDR3 DNA reads as TGCAGCGTTAACACAGGGGAACAGACCCAGTACTTC. Protein: CSVNTGEQTQYF.